Below are 10 T cell receptor beta chains sequenced from a single sample in a study of T-cell reconstitution after alpha-beta-depleted transplantation in children. The authors prepared the TCRbeta library with unique molecular identifiers. TCRdb re-called the PCR reads with MiXCR, one entry per CDR3 protein. This sample carries about 610,000 distinct CDR3 sequences, 10% of them seen once, and the ten largest clones take less than 4.5%. Sample: PBMCs from the stem cell graft donor, taken from the stem cell graft. The source of these receptors is a human donor who donated a stem cell graft to a child with acute myeloid leukemia.

This clonotype was detected only a few times. The chain joins TRBV29-1 to TRBJ2-3; 16 bases agree with TRBD2. The CDR3 has 15 amino acids. CDR1 and CDR2 from the germline V gene are SQVTM and ANQGSEA. With 3 bases clipped from V and 5 bases from J, the junction kept 2 bases outside the gene matches. DNA of the CDR3: TGCAGCGTTGAGGGACTAGCGGGAGGGCGAGATACGCAGTATTTT. This codes for CSVEGLAGGRDTQYF.

The table lists this clonotype with many counts. V is TRBV20-1 and J is TRBJ1-5, with D maybe TRBD1 (6 bases). Germline CDR1 is DFQATT and CDR2 is SNEGSKA (reference sequence). This CDR3 has 13 amino acids. V gave up 3 bases and J gave up 5 bases, with 11 bases separating them. The CDR3 DNA sequence: TGCAGTGCTAGGGGGCAGGGGCATCAGCCCCAGCATTTT. Translating gives CSARGQGHQPQHF.

This clonotype was observed many times. This rearrangement joins TRBV7-9 to TRBJ2-7; D is possibly TRBD2 (6 bases). The CDR3 totals 14 residues. Trimming took 4 bases from V and 3 from J, leaving 13 bases between them. Germline V gene sequence: CDR1 SEHNR, CDR2 FQNEAQ (reference sequence). The CDR3 region is CASSSGTLNYEQYF. The CDR3 DNA is TGTGCCAGCAGCTCCGGGACTCTAAACTACGAGCAGTACTTC.

This clonotype was observed a few times. The V gene is TRBV5-1, the J gene TRBJ1-1, with a weak D call TRBD1 (5 bases). Germline CDR1 is SGHRS and CDR2 is YFSETQ. The CDR3 runs to 14 residues. V dropped 0 bases and J dropped 4 bases, with 10 bases sitting between them. For the CDR3, the DNA is TGCGCCAGCAGCTTGGTTGCAGGGCCCACTGAAGCTTTCTTT. Its protein is CASSLVAGPTEAFF.

V and J are TRBV6-2 or TRBV6-3 and TRBJ2-3; 9 bases match TRBD2. V trimming: 4 bases; J trimming: 5 bases; junction bases outside the gene matches: 13. Germline V lookup: CDR1 MNHEY, CDR2 SVGEGT. There are 17 residues in the CDR3. This chain's CDR3 is CASSFPLAGAIRDTQYF. CDR3 nucleotides: TGTGCCAGCAGTTTCCCATTAGCGGGAGCCATAAGAGATACGCAGTATTTT.

The chain has TRBV3-1 and TRBJ2-2, with D perhaps TRBD1 (6 bases). The CDR3 sequence is 15 residues long. Trimming cost V 3 bases and J 2 bases, with 10 bases left between them. Germline loops: CDR1 LGHDT, CDR2 YNNKEL (reference sequence). The CDR3, as DNA: TGTGCCAGCAGCCACGACAGGCCAAACACCGGGGAGCTGTTTTTT. The encoded protein is CASSHDRPNTGELFF.

This clonotype was detected ten times or more. The chain employs TRBV28 and TRBJ2-7, with 7 bases that match TRBD2. This CDR3 is 14 amino acids long. CDR1 is MDHEN, CDR2 SYDVKM, per germline. After removal of 4 bases from V and 6 bases from J, the junction contained 9 bases not matched to a gene. The CDR3, as DNA: TGTGCCAGCAGTTCCCCGGCGGGGGAAATCGAGCAGTACTTC. It encodes CASSSPAGEIEQYF.

This chain connects TRBV7-2 to TRBJ2-5; TRBD1 matches 8 bases. The junction had 7 bases not matched to a gene; V was cut back by 0 bases and J by 4 bases. Germline V gene lookup returns CDR1 SGHTA and CDR2 FQGNSA. The CDR3 runs to 16 residues. The DNA for the CDR3 is TGTGCCAGCAGCTTAGCGGCACAGGGGGTCATAGAGACCCAGTACTTC. Translated, it gives CASSLAAQGVIETQYF.

For this clonotype: No conserved phenylalanine or tryptophan is present at the end of the CDR3, so a read error is the likely explanation. V gene TRBV30 combines with J gene TRBJ2-2, with 9 positions matching TRBD1. The CDR3 is 18 amino acids. Germline V gene data show CDR1 as GTSNPN and CDR2 as SVGIG (reference sequence). V lost 4 bases and J lost 7; bases outside the gene matches: 19. CDR3 sequence (DNA): TGTGCCTGGACGAGCTCCAGACCGGGACAGGGAAATGGCGGGGAGCTGTTTTGT. It encodes CAWTSSRPGQGNGGELFC.

The chain recombines TRBV5-1 with TRBJ2-2; 12 bases map to TRBD2. The CDR3 has 16 amino acids. Trimming at V came to 4 bases and at J to 6 bases, leaving 7 bases not matched to a gene. Germline loops: CDR1 SGHRS, CDR2 YFSETQ. The CDR3 region has the DNA TGCGCCAGCAGCGAAACTAGCGGGAGGAATCCCGGGGAGCTGTTTTTT. It is translated as CASSETSGRNPGELFF.